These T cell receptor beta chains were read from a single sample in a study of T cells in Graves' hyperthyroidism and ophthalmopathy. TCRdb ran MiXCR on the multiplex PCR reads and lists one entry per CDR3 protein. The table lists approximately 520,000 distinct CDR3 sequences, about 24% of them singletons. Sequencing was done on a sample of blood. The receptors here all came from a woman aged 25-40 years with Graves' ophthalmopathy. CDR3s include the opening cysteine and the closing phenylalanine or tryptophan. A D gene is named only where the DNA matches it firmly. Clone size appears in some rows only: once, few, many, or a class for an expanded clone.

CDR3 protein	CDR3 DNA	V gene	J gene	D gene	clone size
CASSLRQVGQETQYF	TGTGCCAGCAGTTTACGGCAGGTCGGCCAAGAGACCCAGTACTTC	TRBV27	TRBJ2-5	NA	many
CASSEGAEQETQYF	TGTGCCAGCAGTGAAGGGGCAGAACAAGAGACCCAGTACTTC	TRBV6-1	TRBJ2-5	NA	few
CASSETAANTGELFF	TGTGCCAGCAGCGAGACAGCCGCGAACACCGGGGAGCTGTTTTTT	TRBV2	TRBJ2-2	NA	NA
CATSRGGSSYEQYF	TGTGCCACCAGCAGAGGTGGGAGCTCCTACGAGCAGTACTTC	TRBV15	TRBJ2-7	NA	NA
CASSDRDSASGNTIYF	TGTGCCAGTAGTGACCGGGACAGCGCCTCTGGAAACACCATATATTTT	TRBV19	TRBJ1-3	TRBD1	NA
CASSSLSGNTIYF	TGTGCCAGCAGTTCACTGAGCGGAAACACCATATATTTT	TRBV6-2/TRBV6-3	TRBJ1-3	NA	many
CATSDSRLGDYEQYF	TGTGCCACCAGTGATTCGAGGCTTGGGGACTACGAGCAGTACTTC	TRBV24-1	TRBJ2-7	NA	many
CASSLTTGTGSNYGYTF	TGTGCCAGCAGTTTAACTACCGGGACAGGGAGCAACTATGGCTACACCTTC	TRBV27	TRBJ1-2	TRBD1	medium-sized
CASSDGNPYGYTF	TGTGCCAGCAGTGACGGTAACCCTTATGGCTACACCTTC	TRBV2	TRBJ1-2	NA	many
CASSLVTGGLQPQHF	TGTGCCAGCAGTTTAGTGACAGGCGGCTTACAGCCCCAGCATTTT	TRBV12-3/TRBV12-4	TRBJ1-5	NA	NA
CSVARGGAWDYTF	TGCAGCGTTGCCCGCGGGGGCGCCTGGGACTACACCTTC	TRBV29-1	TRBJ1-2	NA	many
CASSRGGNSPLHF	TGTGCCAGCAGTCGCGGGGGAAATTCACCCCTCCACTTT	TRBV12-3/TRBV12-4	TRBJ1-6	NA	many
CASSQASGGATYEQYF	TGTGCCAGCAGCCAGGCTAGCGGGGGGGCCACCTACGAGCAGTACTTC	TRBV11-2	TRBJ2-7	TRBD2	many
CASRDGEATEAFF	TGTGCCAGCAGGGACGGGGAAGCTACTGAAGCTTTCTTT	TRBV6-1	TRBJ1-1	NA	NA
CAWSVWAGAVQETQYF	TGTGCCTGGAGTGTATGGGCTGGGGCAGTCCAAGAGACCCAGTACTTC	TRBV30	TRBJ2-5	NA	NA
CSGGSGNQPQHF	TGCAGTGGGGGCAGCGGCAATCAGCCCCAGCATTTT	TRBV20-1	TRBJ1-5	NA	NA
CASKPMGGIWVNTEAFF	TGTGCCAGCAAGCCGATGGGGGGCATATGGGTGAACACTGAAGCTTTCTTT	TRBV2	TRBJ1-1	NA	many
CASSLEGLGMNTEAFF	TGTGCCAGCAGCTTAGAGGGACTGGGTATGAACACTGAAGCTTTCTTT	TRBV11-1	TRBJ1-1	NA	many
CASSQASVNTEAFF	TGTGCCAGCAGTCAGGCTTCGGTGAACACTGAAGCTTTCTTT	TRBV12-3/TRBV12-4	TRBJ1-1	NA	many
CASSLMRGGWHTEAFF	TGTGCCAGCAGCTTAATGCGGGGAGGGTGGCACACTGAAGCTTTCTTT	TRBV13	TRBJ1-1	NA	NA
CASSMTGKGETQYF	TGTGCCAGTAGTATGACCGGAAAAGGGGAGACCCAGTACTTC	TRBV19	TRBJ2-5	NA	many
CASSVGLAGTQETQYF	TGTGCCAGCAGCGTAGGGCTAGCGGGAACCCAAGAGACCCAGTACTTC	TRBV9	TRBJ2-5	TRBD2	many
CASSYDPGSGNTIYF	TGTGCCAGCAGTTACGACCCCGGCTCTGGAAACACCATATATTTT	TRBV6-5	TRBJ1-3	NA	NA
CASSPRGSDGEQYF	TGTGCCAGCAGTCCCAGGGGTTCAGATGGCGAGCAGTACTTC	TRBV2	TRBJ2-7	NA	many
CSVEGLKQGLRETQYF	TGCAGCGTTGAAGGTTTAAAACAGGGGTTACGAGAGACCCAGTACTTC	TRBV29-1	TRBJ2-5	TRBD1	many
CAWSPGLADQETQYF	TGTGCCTGGAGTCCCGGTCTAGCAGACCAAGAGACCCAGTACTTC	TRBV30	TRBJ2-5	NA	many
CASSQDLGDSARGYTF	TGCGCCAGCAGCCAAGATCTCGGGGACAGTGCTCGTGGCTACACCTTC	TRBV4-1	TRBJ1-2	TRBD1	NA
CASSLRTGNGNTIYF	TGTGCCAGCAGCTTAAGGACAGGGAATGGAAACACCATATATTTT	TRBV7-9	TRBJ1-3	TRBD1	many
CASSAYQETQYF	TGTGCCAGCAGCGCTTATCAAGAGACCCAGTACTTC	TRBV7-8	TRBJ2-5	NA	many
CASRRGTEAFF	TGTGCTAGTCGCAGGGGGACTGAAGCTTTCTTT	TRBV12-5	TRBJ1-1	TRBD1	many
CSVGGPGPFSSGYGYTF	TGCAGCGTTGGGGGACCGGGACCCTTCTCTTCCGGCTATGGCTACACCTTC	TRBV29-1	TRBJ1-2	NA	NA
CASSSSQGGEAFF	TGTGCCAGCAGTTCGTCACAGGGGGGTGAAGCTTTCTTT	TRBV2	TRBJ1-1	TRBD1	many
CASGDGENTEAFF	TGTGCCAGCGGGGACGGAGAGAACACTGAAGCTTTCTTT	TRBV2	TRBJ1-1	NA	NA
CSARDTVSNQPQHF	TGCAGTGCTAGAGACACTGTTAGCAATCAGCCCCAGCATTTT	TRBV20-1	TRBJ1-5	NA	NA
CASSLGREGQPQHF	TGTGCCAGCAGCTTGGGCAGGGAGGGTCAGCCCCAGCATTTT	TRBV5-6	TRBJ1-5	NA	NA
CASSLEAQPQHF	TGTGCCAGCAGTTTAGAAGCTCAGCCCCAGCATTTT	TRBV12-3/TRBV12-4	TRBJ1-5	NA	many
CASRWTGGNYEQYF	TGTGCCAGCAGGTGGACAGGGGGCAACTACGAGCAGTACTTC	TRBV27	TRBJ2-7	TRBD1	many
CASSAKHGYTF	TGCGCCAGCAGCGCGAAGCATGGCTACACCTTC	TRBV5-1	TRBJ1-2	NA	NA
CAIRLTGDYGYTF	TGTGCCATCCGCTTAACAGGGGACTATGGCTACACCTTC	TRBV10-3	TRBJ1-2	TRBD1	many
CSATYRGRRYEQYF	TGCAGTGCTACCTATAGGGGTAGACGCTACGAGCAGTACTTC	TRBV20-1	TRBJ2-7	NA	NA
CASSLGLADEQYF	TGTGCCAGCAGCTTAGGACTAGCTGACGAGCAGTACTTC	TRBV7-9	TRBJ2-7	TRBD2	NA
CASSVGTPAVYSAFF	TGTGCCAGCAGTGTCGGGACCCCCGCGGTTTATTCGGCTTTCTTT	TRBV27	TRBJ1-1	NA	many
CASSLTGTGAGELFF	TGCGCCAGCAGCTTGACCGGGACAGGGGCCGGGGAGCTGTTTTTT	TRBV5-1	TRBJ2-2	TRBD1	many
CSGGTPGELFF	TGCAGCGGCGGGACTCCCGGGGAGCTGTTTTTT	TRBV29-1	TRBJ2-2	NA	many